The 31 T cell receptor beta chains presented below share a single source sample, sequenced in a study of T cells in Graves' hyperthyroidism and ophthalmopathy. From RNA transcripts, TCR beta CDR3 regions were amplified. A set of HTBI primers served as the primers for a first-round RT-PCR of the TCR CDR3. TCRdb passed the multiplex PCR reads through MiXCR, listing each CDR3 protein once. The data contain under 400,000 distinct CDR3 sequences, around 18% of them seen just once; the ten biggest clones take up around a sixth. Sequencing used blood. The receptors originated from a woman in her forties with Graves' ophthalmopathy.

In this sample, this clonotype turned up many times. This chain connects TRBV27 to TRBJ1-2; D unclear. From germline, CDR1 is MNHEY and CDR2 SMNVEV (reference sequence). V shed 2 bases and J shed 2 bases, with 6 bases lying between them. CDR3 size: 13 residues. The CDR3: CASSLNRNYGYTF. DNA of the CDR3: TGTGCCAGCAGTTTAAACCGAAACTATGGCTACACCTTC.

This clonotype was recorded a few times. Mismatch with germline at one junction end may stem from a read error. This chain links TRBV4-2 with TRBJ1-1; D is ambiguous. The CDR3 is 14 amino acids. CDR1 is LGHNA and CDR2 is YNFKEQ in the germline V gene. The CDR3 is CASSQAPTNTEVFF. The CDR3 nucleotides read TGTGCCAGCAGCCAAGCTCCGACGAACACTGAAGTTTTCTTT.

On this clonotype itself: A read error may explain this, as a much larger clone is one base away. V is TRBV5-1 and J is TRBJ2-2; 8 positions agree with TRBD1. This CDR3 is built from 16 residues. CDR1 is SGHRS, CDR2 YFSETQ, per germline. V gave up 5 bases and J gave up 6 bases; unmatched junction bases: 12. The CDR3 DNA reads as TGCGCCAGCAGTGAACGGACAGGGTGGACTTCCGGGGAGCTGTTTTTT. Its translation is CASSERTGWTSGELFF.

This clonotype was seen repeatedly, ten times or more. The rearrangement joins TRBV12-3 or TRBV12-4 to TRBJ1-1; D uncertain. The V end was cut by 4 bases, the J end by 8 bases, with 8 bases between. The CDR3 has 11 residues. This chain's CDR3 is CASSYKGEAFF. The CDR3 DNA reads as TGTGCCAGCAGTTACAAGGGAGAAGCTTTCTTT.

The chain uses TRBV28 and TRBJ2-7; TRBD1 agrees at 7 bases. Trimming took 6 bases from V and 7 from J; bases not matched to a gene: 15. The CDR3 totals 15 residues. From germline, CDR1 is MDHEN and CDR2 SYDVKM. CDR3 sequence: CASSPTGQVFGEQYF. CDR3 bases: TGTGCCAGCAGCCCCACCGGACAGGTTTTTGGGGAGCAGTACTTC.

The chain is built from TRBV7-9 and TRBJ1-2, with a possible D match to TRBD1 (5 bases). V was shortened by 5 bases and J by 7 bases, with 17 bases between the two germline ends. The CDR3 totals 14 residues. CDR1 is SEHNR, CDR2 FQNEAQ, per germline (reference sequence). CDR3 protein: CASSMDGGSLGYTF. For the CDR3, the DNA is TGTGCCAGCAGCATGGACGGGGGGTCCCTTGGCTACACCTTC.

The J gene is TRBJ2-7, the V gene TRBV6-5; D might be TRBD2 (5 bases). V was clipped by 2 bases and J by 0 bases, with 11 bases between them. This CDR3 spans 15 amino acids. CDR1 is MNHEY, CDR2 SVGAGI, per germline. The CDR3 region has the DNA TGTGCCAGCAGTTACGTTTCCGGGAACTCCTACGAGCAGTACTTC. Translated: CASSYVSGNSYEQYF.

There are many counts of this clonotype. The chain links TRBV6-1 to TRBJ2-6; D call uncertain. The germline V gene encodes CDR1 MNHNS and CDR2 SASEGT. The CDR3 contains 16 residues. V dropped 4 bases and J dropped 0 bases, with 10 bases sitting between them. The CDR3 protein is CASSARAASGANVLTF. Here the CDR3 DNA reads TGTGCCAGCAGTGCCCGGGCGGCCTCTGGGGCCAACGTCCTGACTTTC.

This clonotype occurred many times. The rearrangement joins TRBV30 to TRBJ1-3, with D perhaps matching TRBD1 (5 bases). Trimming took 4 bases from V and 4 from J, leaving 14 bases between them. This CDR3 is built from 14 residues. Germline V gene sequence: CDR1 GTSNPN, CDR2 SVGIG (reference sequence). As DNA, the CDR3 is TGTGCCTGGACCCCGTTGGGGGTCGGAAACACCATATATTTT. It yields the protein CAWTPLGVGNTIYF.

This clonotype was seen ten or more times. The V gene is TRBV6-5, the J gene TRBJ2-7; no clear D. Germline CDR1 is MNHEY and CDR2 is SVGAGI. V gave up 0 bases and J gave up 6 bases, with 9 bases separating them. CDR3 size: 13 residues. CDR3 DNA: TGTGCCAGCAGTTACTCGATGCTCTCCGAGCAGTACTTC. Protein: CASSYSMLSEQYF.

This clonotype was picked up many times. CDR3 nucleotide sequence: TGTGCCAGCAGTGAACGGGGGGGGCTAGAAAAGTACTTC. As protein: CASSERGGLEKYF. This sequence joins TRBV6-1 and TRBJ2-7; 8 bases align to TRBD2. The V and J ends lost 2 bases and 11 bases, in that order; junction bases with no gene match: 8. The germline gives CDR1 MNHNS, CDR2 SASEGT. This CDR3 contains 13 residues.

This clonotype was observed a single time. The chain combines TRBV7-2 with TRBJ2-7, with D maybe TRBD1 (6 bases). The CDR3 spans 13 residues. Trimming shortened V by 5 bases and J by 7 bases, and 15 bases separated the two germline ends. The germline V gene encodes CDR1 SGHTA and CDR2 FQGNSA. The CDR3 sequence: CASSDRQDGEQYF. The CDR3 DNA reads as TGTGCCAGCAGCGATCGACAGGACGGGGAGCAGTACTTC. Using reference TRBV7-2 and TRBJ2-7 for the parts outside the CDR3, the full variable domain is GAGVSQSPSNKVTEKGKDVELRCDPISGHTALYWYRQSLGQGLEFLIYFQGNSAPDKSGLPSDRFSAERTGGSVSTLTIQRTQQEDSAVYLCASSDRQDGEQYFGPGTRLTVT.

This clonotype occurred many times. The CDR3 sequence: CASSGLAGGNSYEQYF. As DNA, the CDR3 is TGTGCCAGCAGTGGACTAGCGGGAGGGAACTCCTACGAGCAGTACTTC. V gene TRBV12-3 or TRBV12-4 combines with J gene TRBJ2-7, with TRBD2 matching over 15 bases. This CDR3 spans 16 amino acids. Germline trimming cut 5 bases from V and 0 bases from J; bases unmatched to any gene: 2.

This clonotype was seen repeatedly, ten times or more. The chain links TRBV11-2 to TRBJ2-7; 11 nucleotides match TRBD2. The germline CDR1 and CDR2 sequences are SGHAT and FQNNGV. The CDR3 contains 19 residues. V shed 0 bases, J shed 4 bases, and the junction held 14 bases outside the gene matches. CDR3 nucleotide sequence: TGTGCCAGCAGCTTAGATAGTCTAGCGGGAGGCCCATTGGGATACGAGCAGTACTTC. This encodes CASSLDSLAGGPLGYEQYF.

This clonotype was seen repeatedly, ten times or more. The chain combines TRBV6-1 with TRBJ1-1; D unclear. The CDR3 has 13 residues. Looked up from germline, CDR1 is MNHNS and CDR2 is SASEGT. V lost 6 bases and J 5 bases, leaving 13 bases between the germline ends. DNA for the CDR3: TGTGCCAGCAGGGCCCATCTAGGGACTGAAGCTTTCTTT. Translation: CASRAHLGTEAFF.

This clonotype occurred many times. The rearrangement joins TRBV19 to TRBJ2-7; D uncertain. CDR1 is LNHDA, CDR2 SQIVND, per germline (reference sequence). This CDR3 contains 14 residues. The germline V and J ends were trimmed by 2 bases and 0 bases, with 8 bases remaining between them. The CDR3 region has the DNA TGTGCCAGTAGTATAAGGGATACCTCCTACGAGCAGTACTTC. This encodes CASSIRDTSYEQYF.

V usage is TRBV28 and J usage is TRBJ1-1, with a tentative D call TRBD1 (6 bases). This CDR3 spans 14 amino acids. Germline loops: CDR1 MDHEN, CDR2 SYDVKM. V was trimmed by 6 bases and J by 5 bases, leaving 16 bases between them. CDR3 in DNA: TGTGCCAGCAGACAAGGTGGGGGGCGAACTGAAGCTTTCTTT. Translating gives CASRQGGGRTEAFF.

The chain has TRBV12-3 or TRBV12-4 and TRBJ1-5, with D maybe TRBD1 (6 bases). V gave up 5 bases and J gave up 9 bases, with 14 bases separating them. CDR3 size: 13 residues. The CDR3 DNA sequence: TGTGCCAGCAGTATGCAGGGGATAGGGCCCCAGCATTTT. Amino acids: CASSMQGIGPQHF.

This clonotype was seen a handful of times. This clone may be a read error of a much larger clone one base away. In DNA, the CDR3 is TGCAGCGTTGAGGGGGTGATGAACACCGGGGAGCTGTTTTTT. Translated, it gives CSVEGVMNTGELFF. The chain recombines TRBV29-1 with TRBJ2-2; tentatively, D is TRBD1 or TRBD2 (5 bases each). CDR3 length equals 14 residues. Trimming shortened V by 3 bases and J by 1 base, and 9 bases separated the two germline ends. Looked up from germline, CDR1 is SQVTM and CDR2 is ANQGSEA.

The CDR3, as DNA: TGTGCCAGCAGTGACCCCTCCTCTGGAAACACCATATATTTT. It codes for CASSDPSSGNTIYF. The chain links TRBV28 to TRBJ1-3; D unresolved. Germline CDR1 MDHEN, CDR2 SYDVKM. V was pared by 5 bases and J by 0 bases, with 8 bases between. The length of the CDR3 is 14 residues.

In its sample, this clonotype was seen many times. The V and J genes are TRBV28 and TRBJ1-3; D unresolved. Deletions cut 7 bases from V and 2 bases from J, with 15 bases between. CDR1 is MDHEN, CDR2 SYDVKM, per germline. The CDR3 length is 15 residues. Here the CDR3 DNA reads TGTGCCAGCAAACGTAGCGACAAAACTGGAAACACCATATATTTT. Amino acid sequence: CASKRSDKTGNTIYF. Supplemented by reference TRBV28 and TRBJ1-3, the full variable domain reads DVKVTQSSRYLVKRTGEKVFLECVQDMDHENMFWYRQDPGLGLRLIYFSYDVKMKEKGDIPEGYSVSREKKERFSLILESASTNQTSMYLCASKRSDKTGNTIYFGEGSWLTVV.

This clonotype came up many times. The chain links TRBV7-2 to TRBJ2-5, with D perhaps TRBD1 (5 bases). Germline V gives CDR1 SGHTA, CDR2 FQGNSA. The CDR3 sequence is 13 residues long. With 3 bases removed from V and 5 bases from J, the gap between germline ends came to 10 bases. DNA of the CDR3: TGTGCCAGCAGCTTCCAGGGATTGGAGACCCAGTACTTC. This codes for CASSFQGLETQYF.

This clonotype was seen repeatedly, ten times or more. The V call is TRBV20-1, the J call TRBJ2-5, with 8 bases matching TRBD1. This CDR3 comprises 12 residues. Germline CDR1 and CDR2: DFQATT and SNEGSKA (reference sequence). V lost 5 bases and J lost 7; bases outside the gene matches: 6. The CDR3 sequence is CSAQGARGTQYF. The CDR3 DNA sequence: TGCAGTGCTCAGGGGGCGAGGGGGACCCAGTACTTC.

This clonotype appeared many times. The chain has TRBV16 and TRBJ1-3, with D possibly TRBD1 on 6 matching bases. CDR3 length: 17 residues. Germline CDR1 KGHSY, CDR2 FQNENV. Trimming took 4 bases from V and 0 from J, leaving 16 bases between them. The CDR3 nucleotides are TGTGCCAGCAGCCCCGACCACAGGGATTACTCTGGAAACACCATATATTTT. It encodes CASSPDHRDYSGNTIYF.

This clonotype has at least ten counts. At one boundary the junction diverges from the germline segment, which might be a read error. V gene TRBV10-3 combines with J gene TRBJ2-3, with D tentatively TRBD2 (5 bases). Germline CDR1 and CDR2: ENHRY and SYGVKD. The CDR3 consists of 16 residues. The CDR3 DNA reads TGTGCCATCCGTGAGGGCGGCGGGCCAAGCACAGATACGCAGTATTTT. Residues: CAIREGGGPSTDTQYF.

The table lists this clonotype with many counts. This chain links TRBV20-1 with TRBJ1-1; D possibly corresponds to TRBD1 (5 bases). The CDR3 is 12 residues long. The germline gives CDR1 DFQATT, CDR2 SNEGSKA (reference sequence). The CDR3, as DNA: TGCAGGATATCGCAGGGAGGCACTGAAGCTTTCTTT. Its protein is CRISQGGTEAFF.

This clonotype was seen at least ten times. Written as DNA, the CDR3 is TGTGCCAGCACCAGATCTGCAGGCTACGAGCAGTACTTC. Protein sequence: CASTRSAGYEQYF. This chain links TRBV6-1 with TRBJ2-7; no firm D call. The CDR3 is 13 residues long. Trimming stripped 7 bases from V and 3 bases from J, with 13 bases between. Germline V gene data show CDR1 as MNHNS and CDR2 as SASEGT.

This clonotype was seen many times. The chain is built from TRBV4-3 and TRBJ2-7, with 12 bases aligning to TRBD2. The CDR3 covers 16 residues. Germline CDR1 and CDR2: LGHNA and YSLEER. V shed 3 bases and J 3 bases; nucleotides not matched to a gene: 6. CDR3 nucleotides: TGCGCCAGCAGCCAGACTAGCGGGAGACCCAGCTACGAGCAGTACTTC. It is translated as CASSQTSGRPSYEQYF.

The sample holds many counts of this clonotype. The J gene is TRBJ2-7, the V gene TRBV20-1; 7 bases match TRBD1. The junction had 4 bases not matched to a gene; V was cut back by 4 bases and J by 4 bases. Germline-derived CDR1 and CDR2 are DFQATT and SNEGSKA (reference sequence). This CDR3 spans 12 amino acids. DNA for the CDR3: TGCAGTGCTACACCGGACAGGTACGAGCAGTACTTC. Amino acids: CSATPDRYEQYF.

This clonotype occurred many times. V gene TRBV20-1 combines with J gene TRBJ2-7; 13 nucleotides line up with TRBD2. Germline V CDR1 and CDR2: DFQATT, SNEGSKA (reference sequence). The V and J ends lost 6 bases and 6 bases, in that order; junction bases with no gene match: 5. The CDR3 length is 13 residues. The CDR3 bases are TGCAGTGCCGGGACTAGCGGGATCCCCGAGCAGTACTTC. It is translated as CSAGTSGIPEQYF.

The sample holds many counts of this clonotype. The rearrangement links TRBV20-1 to TRBJ2-4; unclear D gene. Germline values: CDR1 DFQATT, CDR2 SNEGSKA (reference sequence). The length of the CDR3 is 15 residues. V lost 1 base, J lost 0 bases, and 10 bases lay in between. The CDR3 sequence is CSARGPQAAKNIQYF. The CDR3 bases are TGCAGTGCTAGAGGTCCCCAGGCAGCCAAAAACATTCAGTACTTC.